These 30 T cell receptor beta chains came from one sample sequenced in a study of cytomegalovirus exposure and HLA in healthy donors. PCR was performed using 60 Vbeta and 13 Jbeta primers. Sequencing was performed with immunoSEQ multiplex PCR; in TCRdb, only in-frame clones are kept and a portion is missing. The table lists approximately 160,000 clones, roughly 77% of them singletons. The sample consisted of PBMCs. The receptors come from a male donor in good health and CMV-seronegative.

The chain joins TRBV19 to TRBJ2-7, with a possible D match to TRBD2 (5 bases). Trimming removed 4 bases at V and 6 bases at J, with 10 bases between. Germline CDR1 is LNHDA and CDR2 is SQIVND (reference sequence). The CDR3 length is 12 residues. CDR3 bases: TGTGCCAGTAGTAATCCGGGAACCGAGCAGTACTTC. Amino acid sequence: CASSNPGTEQYF.

This chain links TRBV5-4 with TRBJ2-7, with 9 bases lining up with TRBD2. With V trimmed by 1 base and J by 5 bases, 10 bases remained unmatched. Germline lookup yields CDR1 SGHNT and CDR2 YYREEE (reference sequence). This CDR3 is built from 16 residues. This CDR3 reads CASSLRGGRATHEQYF. In DNA, the CDR3 is TGTGCCAGCAGCTTGCGGGGCGGGAGGGCCACCCACGAGCAGTACTTC. Together with reference TRBV5-4 and TRBJ2-7, the CDR3 gives the full variable domain: ETGVTQSPTHLIKTRGQQVTLRCSSQSGHNTVSWYQQALGQGPQFIFQYYREEENGRGNFPPRFSGLQFPNYSSELNVNALELDDSALYLCASSLRGGRATHEQYFGPGTRLTVT.

The chain combines TRBV7-6 with TRBJ2-1; D is perhaps TRBD2 (5 bases). Germline CDR1 and CDR2: SGHVS and FNYEAQ. Trimming cost V 1 base and J 9 bases, with 13 bases left between them. CDR3 length: 14 amino acids. The CDR3 spells CASSLDGLAGEQFF. The CDR3 DNA reads TGTGCCAGCAGCTTAGATGGTCTAGCCGGTGAGCAGTTCTTC.

This clone occurred a few times. The chain has TRBV7-9 and TRBJ1-5; TRBD1 is a possible D gene (5 bases). The length of the CDR3 is 15 residues. The germline CDR1 and CDR2 sequences are SEHNR and FQNEAQ (reference sequence). The V end was cut by 6 bases, the J end by 0 bases, with 12 bases between. CDR3 sequence (DNA): TGTGCCAGCAGTTCCCAGGACATTAGCAATCAGCCCCAGCATTTT. Translation: CASSSQDISNQPQHF.

The chain carries TRBV2 and TRBJ1-2; TRBD1 aligns across 10 bases. Trimming cost V 5 bases and J 6 bases; bases outside gene matches: 6. The CDR3 sequence is 14 residues long. Looked up from germline, CDR1 is SNHLY and CDR2 is FYNNEI. The CDR3 region is CASSFRQGANGYTF. In nucleotides, the CDR3 is TGTGCCAGCAGTTTTCGACAGGGGGCAAATGGCTACACCTTC.

In this sample, this clone turned up a few times. V is TRBV19 and J is TRBJ2-1; 9 nucleotides agree with TRBD1. Germline CDR1 reads LNHDA; CDR2 reads SQIVND (reference sequence). V gave up 6 bases and J gave up 6 bases; unmatched junction bases: 6. The CDR3 has 14 amino acids. The CDR3: CASRPGQGFNEQFF. In DNA form, the CDR3 reads TGTGCCAGTAGGCCGGGACAGGGCTTCAATGAGCAGTTCTTC.

The chain links TRBV5-1 to TRBJ1-1; D is ambiguous. The V end lost 0 bases, the J end lost 3 bases, and 9 bases lay between the germline ends. The CDR3 has 14 residues. CDR1 and CDR2 from the germline V gene are SGHRS and YFSETQ. The CDR3 nucleotides are TGCGCCAGCAGCTTGGCCCCCGGGGACACTGAAGCTTTCTTT. Its protein is CASSLAPGDTEAFF.

Note on this clone: At one boundary the junction diverges from the germline segment, which might be a read error. J is TRBJ1-4 and V is TRBV30; no clear D gene. Germline CDR1 is GTSNPN and CDR2 is SVGIG (reference sequence). The CDR3 spans 13 residues. Here the CDR3 reads CAWSQAFNEKLFF. The CDR3 region has the DNA TGTGCCTGGAGTCAAGCGTTTAATGAGAAACTGTTTTTT.

This clone has only a few counts. The rearrangement links TRBV2 to TRBJ2-7; D is perhaps TRBD1 (5 bases). Germline V gene lookup returns CDR1 SNHLY and CDR2 FYNNEI. Trimming removed 6 bases from V and 2 bases from J, with 8 bases in between. This CDR3 region has 12 residues. The CDR3 DNA is TGTGCCAGCAGAGGGGATCCCTACGAGCAGTACTTC. Translating gives CASRGDPYEQYF.

The chain uses TRBV27 and TRBJ2-1; 11 bases are shared with TRBD2. J gave up 5 bases and V 4 bases, and 4 bases lay outside the gene matches. The CDR3 runs to 15 residues. CDR1 is MNHEY, CDR2 SMNVEV, per germline (reference sequence). The CDR3 bases are TGTGCCAGCAGTTCCGCTAGCGGGGGGAACAATGAGCAGTTCTTC. It is translated as CASSSASGGNNEQFF.

The chain combines TRBV4-2 with TRBJ1-5; 8 bases line up with TRBD1. In germline, CDR1 is LGHNA, CDR2 YNFKEQ. J was trimmed by 4 bases and V by 4 bases; bases with no gene match: 6. This CDR3 is built from 15 residues. In DNA form, the CDR3 reads TGTGCCAGCAGCCTCAGCTACAGGGGGAATCAGCCCCAGCATTTT. Translation: CASSLSYRGNQPQHF.

The chain recombines TRBV28 with TRBJ2-7, with a weak D call TRBD1 (6 bases). V lost 0 bases, J lost 1 base, and 7 bases lay in between. The CDR3 consists of 14 residues. From germline, CDR1 is MDHEN and CDR2 SYDVKM. CDR3 loop: CASSLWQGSYEQYF. CDR3 coding DNA: TGTGCCAGCAGTTTATGGCAGGGGTCCTACGAGCAGTACTTC.

This chain links TRBV7-2 with TRBJ2-1; D perhaps matches TRBD1 (5 bases). The germline V gene has CDR1 SGHTA and CDR2 FQGNSA. The CDR3 has 13 residues. Trimming cost V 6 bases and J 3 bases, with 9 bases left between them. CDR3 nucleotide sequence: TGTGCCAGCAGGCATCAGGGCTACAATGAGCAGTTCTTC. As protein: CASRHQGYNEQFF. The full variable domain, completed using reference TRBV7-2 and TRBJ2-1, is GAGVSQSPSNKVTEKGKDVELRCDPISGHTALYWYRQSLGQGLEFLIYFQGNSAPDKSGLPSDRFSAERTGGSVSTLTIQRTQQEDSAVYLCASRHQGYNEQFFGPGTRLTVL.

The V and J genes are TRBV6-5 and TRBJ2-7; 8 nucleotides agree with TRBD2. The CDR3 runs 15 residues. V gave up 10 bases and J gave up 2 bases; unmatched junction bases: 13. The V gene's germline CDR1 is MNHEY and CDR2 SVGAGI. The CDR3 DNA reads as TGTGCCACCGCCAAGGATAGCGGGGTCACCTACGAGCAGTACTTC. It is translated as CATAKDSGVTYEQYF.

The V and J genes are TRBV18 and TRBJ2-7, with a tentative D call TRBD1 (6 bases). V lost 3 bases and J lost 5, with 14 bases in between. Germline V gene sequence: CDR1 KGHSH, CDR2 LQKENI. The length of the CDR3 is 14 residues. The DNA for the CDR3 is TGTGCCAGCTCACCTGGGCAGGGGCGCAACGAGCAGTACTTC. The encoded protein is CASSPGQGRNEQYF.

This clone was seen more than once but under ten times. The CDR3 DNA is TGTGCCAGCAGCTTAGTTGAGGGAAGGGGGGAGACCCAGTACTTC. Its protein product is CASSLVEGRGETQYF. This rearrangement joins TRBV11-2 to TRBJ2-5; the D gene is possibly TRBD1 (6 bases). This CDR3 contains 15 residues. V lost 1 base, J lost 5 bases, and 14 bases lay in between. CDR1 SGHAT and CDR2 FQNNGV come from the germline V gene.

The rearrangement uses TRBV4-1 and TRBJ1-2; 8 bases map to TRBD1. Germline V lookup: CDR1 MGHRA, CDR2 YSYEKL. This CDR3 comprises 13 residues. Trimming removed 1 base from V and 5 bases from J; junction bases left unmatched: 0. The DNA for the CDR3 is TGCGCCAGCAGCCAAGGGACAGGGTATGGCTACACCTTC. Translating it yields CASSQGTGYGYTF.

V gene TRBV7-3 combines with J gene TRBJ2-3; 7 bases are shared with TRBD1. V shed 2 bases, J shed 4 bases, and the junction held 3 bases outside the gene matches. The CDR3 covers 14 residues. Germline CDR1 and CDR2: SGHTA and FQGTGA. CDR3 sequence reads: CASSLGQGADTQYF. The CDR3 nucleotides read TGTGCCAGCAGCTTAGGGCAGGGGGCAGATACGCAGTATTTT.

This chain links TRBV27 with TRBJ1-2; D gene uncertain. CDR1 is MNHEY and CDR2 is SMNVEV in the germline V gene (reference sequence). The CDR3 totals 17 residues. Trimming removed 6 bases from V and 7 bases from J, with 27 bases in between. CDR3 sequence: CASSTLTGFGGWGGYTF. DNA of the CDR3: TGTGCCAGCAGCACACTTACCGGATTTGGAGGATGGGGTGGCTACACCTTC.

The V gene is TRBV30, the J gene TRBJ1-2, with 9 nucleotides matching TRBD1. Germline CDR1 is GTSNPN and CDR2 is SVGIG (reference sequence). Trimming removed 3 bases from V and 3 bases from J; junction bases left unmatched: 2. The CDR3 covers 13 residues. CDR3: CAWRRQGDYGYTF. As DNA, the CDR3 is TGTGCCTGGAGGCGACAGGGGGACTATGGCTACACCTTC. The variable domain in full, with the rest retrieved from reference TRBV30 and TRBJ1-2, is SQTIHQWPATLVQPVGSPLSLECTVEGTSNPNLYWYRQAAGRGLQLLFYSVGIGQISSEVPQNLSASRPQDRQFILSSKKLLLSDSGFYLCAWRRQGDYGYTFGSGTRLTVV.

The J gene is TRBJ2-5, the V gene TRBV7-9; D possibly corresponds to TRBD1 (6 bases). The ends were cut back, 3 bases at V and 5 bases at J, with 10 bases in the middle. The CDR3 spans 13 residues. Germline V CDR1 and CDR2: SEHNR, FQNEAQ (reference sequence). The CDR3 DNA sequence: TGTGCCAGCAGCTTTTCAGGGGCGGAGACCCAGTACTTC. Translating gives CASSFSGAETQYF.

The chain recombines TRBV7-3 with TRBJ2-1; 13 bases line up with TRBD2. Unmatched junction bases numbered 3, after V lost 6 bases and J lost 4 bases. The CDR3 is made up of 15 amino acids. CDR1 is SGHTA, CDR2 FQGTGA, per germline. The CDR3 protein is CASRSGLAGYNEQFF. As DNA, the CDR3 is TGTGCCAGCAGATCGGGACTAGCGGGATACAATGAGCAGTTCTTC.

Regarding this clone: One junction end does not reproduce the germline sequence, and a read error may be involved. The chain links TRBV7-9 to TRBJ2-6, with a possible D match to TRBD2 (7 bases). Germline lookup yields CDR1 SEHNR and CDR2 FQNEAQ (reference sequence). The CDR3 totals 15 residues. The CDR3 spells CSSVQGGSGANVLTF. DNA of the CDR3: TGTTCCAGCGTACAGGGAGGGTCTGGGGCCAACGTCCTGACTTTC.

The chain links TRBV9 to TRBJ1-2; D remains unclear. Germline V gene lookup returns CDR1 SGDLS and CDR2 YYNGEE. The CDR3 length is 13 residues. Trimming cost V 2 bases and J 8 bases, with 13 bases left between them. CDR3 sequence (DNA): TGTGCCAGCAGCGTTGGCGGAACGAAGGGCTACACCTTC. Protein: CASSVGGTKGYTF.

This chain connects TRBV5-4 to TRBJ1-3; D is perhaps TRBD1 (6 bases). This CDR3 spans 14 amino acids. The germline V and J ends were trimmed by 0 bases and 4 bases, with 8 bases remaining between them. Germline assignment: CDR1 SGHNT and CDR2 YYREEE (reference sequence). The CDR3 bases are TGTGCCAGCAGCTTGGGTACAGGGGGAAACACCATATATTTT. Residues: CASSLGTGGNTIYF.

A single count supports this clone. V usage is TRBV2 and J usage is TRBJ1-6; TRBD1 matches 9 bases. The length of the CDR3 is 17 residues. The J segment lost 7 bases and the V segment lost 6 bases, leaving 13 bases of the junction unmatched. Germline CDR1 is SNHLY and CDR2 is FYNNEI. The CDR3 sequence: CASRAVQGAGINSPLHF. In nucleotides, the CDR3 is TGTGCCAGCAGGGCCGTACAGGGGGCCGGAATAAATTCACCCCTCCACTTT.

J is TRBJ1-2 and V is TRBV7-4; D perhaps matches TRBD1 (6 bases). V lost 5 bases and J lost 0, with 25 bases in between. The CDR3 runs 19 residues. Germline V gene lookup returns CDR1 SGHVT and CDR2 SQSDAQ. As DNA, the CDR3 is TGTGCCAGCAGCCCGGGGCGGGCAGGGGATTCTCCGGCTAACTATGGCTACACCTTC. It is translated as CASSPGRAGDSPANYGYTF.

The V call is TRBV19, the J call TRBJ1-4; possible D gene TRBD1, 5 bases. The germline V gene encodes CDR1 LNHDA and CDR2 SQIVND (reference sequence). The CDR3 contains 15 residues. The V and J ends lost 6 bases and 5 bases respectively, with 16 bases between them. CDR3 nucleotide sequence: TGTGCCAGTAGGCGGACCTCGGGGGGGAATGAAAAACTGTTTTTT. Its protein product is CASRRTSGGNEKLFF.

The table lists this clone with a count of one. The V gene is TRBV5-8, the J gene TRBJ1-4, with D possibly TRBD1 on 6 matching bases. Germline V gene sequence: CDR1 SGHTS, CDR2 YDEGEE. V dropped 1 base and J dropped 5 bases, with 9 bases sitting between them. The CDR3 extends over 14 amino acids. The CDR3 coding sequence is TGTGCCAGCAGCTTGATCCAGGGGAATGAAAAACTGTTTTTT. Translated: CASSLIQGNEKLFF.

J is TRBJ1-2 and V is TRBV5-6; D not resolved. V gave up 4 bases and J gave up 2 bases, with 9 bases separating them. This CDR3 spans 13 amino acids. Germline CDR1 SGHDT, CDR2 YYEEEE. The CDR3 nucleotides read TGTGCCAGCAGCCCGGAGGAAAACTATGGCTACACCTTC. Translating it yields CASSPEENYGYTF.